These 13 T cell receptor beta chains came from one sample sequenced in a study of T cells in Graves' hyperthyroidism and ophthalmopathy. Amplified TCR beta CDR3 regions came from RNA transcripts. The HTBI primer set drove a first-round RT-PCR of the TCR CDR3. MiXCR was run by TCRdb on the multiplex PCR reads, yielding one entry per CDR3 protein. Of under 350,000 distinct CDR3 sequences listed, around a sixth are singletons. The sequenced sample was blood. These receptor sequences come from a woman between 45 and 60 years old with Graves' hyperthyroidism.

The table lists this clonotype with a few counts. An end of the junction does not agree with germline; a read error may underlie this. The chain recombines TRBV3-1 with TRBJ2-7, with D possibly being TRBD1 (5 bases). The germline V gene encodes CDR1 LGHDT and CDR2 YNNKEL (reference sequence). The CDR3 has 14 residues. CDR3 protein: CASSRGRGGYEQHF. Here the CDR3 DNA reads TGTGCCAGCAGCAGGGGTAGGGGTGGATACGAGCAGCACTTC.

The sample holds a few counts of this clonotype. The chain has TRBV7-9 and TRBJ2-5, with D possibly called TRBD1 or TRBD2 (6 bases each). This CDR3 is 14 amino acids long. Trimming cost V 6 bases and J 5 bases, with 16 bases left between them. Germline-derived CDR1 and CDR2 are SEHNR and FQNEAQ (reference sequence). CDR3 coding DNA: TGTGCCAGCAGACCAGTGGGGGGCCAGGAGACCCAGTACTTC. Amino acid sequence: CASRPVGGQETQYF.

CDR3 sequence (DNA): TGCAGTGCACAACGACAGGGGCTCCAAGAGACCCAGTACTTC. Protein sequence: CSAQRQGLQETQYF. The J gene is TRBJ2-5, the V gene TRBV20-1, with 8 bases matching TRBD1. V lost 6 bases, J lost 1 base, and 7 bases stayed unmatched. The CDR3 has 14 amino acids. The germline CDR1 and CDR2 sequences are DFQATT and SNEGSKA (reference sequence).

This clonotype was counted many times. The chain employs TRBV20-1 and TRBJ1-1; 8 nucleotides match TRBD1. The V gene end was trimmed by 4 bases and the J gene end by 1 base; junction bases not matched to a gene: 5. This CDR3 region has 14 residues. Germline lookup yields CDR1 DFQATT and CDR2 SNEGSKA (reference sequence). CDR3 loop: CSATRTGTNTEAFF. DNA for the CDR3: TGCAGTGCTACGCGGACAGGGACGAACACTGAAGCTTTCTTT.

This clonotype turned up a few times. This chain uses TRBV4-1 with TRBJ2-2; tentatively, D is TRBD2 (5 bases). From germline, CDR1 is MGHRA and CDR2 YSYEKL. The ends were cut back, 0 bases at V and 5 bases at J, with 13 bases in the middle. The CDR3 spans 16 residues. CDR3 sequence reads: CASSQDWRVRTGELFF. CDR3 nucleotides: TGCGCCAGCAGCCAAGACTGGCGGGTGCGGACCGGGGAGCTGTTTTTT.

This clonotype has more than one count but fewer than ten. The CDR3 DNA follows: TGCGCCAGCAGCCTCTCAGGGGAATTTGCCACCGGGGAGCTGTTTTTT. It yields the protein CASSLSGEFATGELFF. The rearrangement joins TRBV5-1 to TRBJ2-2; tentative D call: TRBD1 (6 bases). This CDR3 comprises 16 residues. Germline V gene sequence: CDR1 SGHRS, CDR2 YFSETQ. V was trimmed by 4 bases and J by 4 bases, leaving 17 bases between them.

This clonotype was detected only a few times. The rearrangement joins TRBV7-8 to TRBJ2-1, with D perhaps being TRBD1 or TRBD2 (5 bases each). Deletions cut 3 bases from V and 9 bases from J, with 15 bases between. CDR1 SGHVS and CDR2 FQNEAQ come from the germline V gene. The CDR3 contains 14 residues. Here the CDR3 DNA reads TGTGCCAGCAGCTTCGGGGCTAGCCTTGGTGAGCAGTTCTTC. Translation: CASSFGASLGEQFF.

This sequence joins TRBV20-1 and TRBJ2-2, with 7 bases that match TRBD2. CDR1 and CDR2 (germline): DFQATT, SNEGSKA (reference sequence). V gave up 1 base and J gave up 1 base; unmatched junction bases: 0. The CDR3 runs 14 residues. For the CDR3, the DNA is TGCAGTGCTAGAGGGGGGGGGAACACCGGGGAGCTGTTTTTT. It is translated as CSARGGGNTGELFF.

In DNA, the CDR3 is TGTGCCAGCAGCTTATCCAGGGATAGCAATCAGCCCCAGCATTTT. This sequence encodes CASSLSRDSNQPQHF. V gene TRBV7-3 combines with J gene TRBJ1-5; D is perhaps TRBD1 (5 bases). The CDR3 consists of 15 residues. CDR1 and CDR2 from the germline V gene are SGHTA and FQGTGA. V lost 2 bases and J 0 bases, leaving 8 bases between the germline ends.

This clonotype was counted at least ten times. V gene TRBV7-2 combines with J gene TRBJ2-1, with TRBD1 as a possible D gene (6 bases). Per the germline V gene, CDR1 is SGHTA and CDR2 is FQGNSA. The CDR3 extends over 16 amino acids. Trimming took 4 bases from V and 0 from J, leaving 13 bases between them. CDR3 in amino acids: CASSSPGTHSYNEQFF. In nucleotides, the CDR3 is TGTGCCAGCAGCTCCCCGGGGACACACTCCTACAATGAGCAGTTCTTC.

This clonotype was counted at least ten times. The J gene is TRBJ2-7, the V gene TRBV27, with 9 bases aligning to TRBD1. With 7 bases clipped from V and 2 bases from J, the junction kept 9 bases outside the gene matches. CDR3 size: 15 residues. Germline lookup yields CDR1 MNHEY and CDR2 SMNVEV (reference sequence). In DNA, the CDR3 is TGTGCCAGCACAACCCCGGGACAGGGAACCTACGAGCAGTACTTC. This encodes CASTTPGQGTYEQYF.

In this sample, this clonotype turned up once. This chain connects TRBV2 to TRBJ2-3, with D perhaps matching TRBD2 (5 bases). Germline CDR1 reads SNHLY; CDR2 reads FYNNEI. The length of the CDR3 is 13 residues. V was pared by 7 bases and J by 2 bases, with 10 bases between. DNA for the CDR3: TGTGCCAGCATGGAGCGGAACACAGATACGCAGTATTTT. Protein: CASMERNTDTQYF.

This clonotype was seen repeatedly, ten times or more. The genes are TRBV7-2 and TRBJ1-5; D remains ambiguous. The CDR3 length is 12 residues. CDR1 is SGHTA and CDR2 is FQGNSA in the germline V gene. The ends were cut back, 6 bases at V and 6 bases at J, with 9 bases in the middle. The CDR3: CASRTEGQPQHF. The CDR3 DNA is TGTGCCAGCAGGACCGAGGGTCAGCCCCAGCATTTT.